This section outlines one T cell receptor (beta chain) sequence together with its context. The sample originates from a study of blood T cell repertoires in COVID-19. Germline CDR1 is SGHAT and CDR2 is FQNNGV. The CDR3 has 18 residues. Trimming cost V 5 bases and J 5 bases; bases outside gene matches: 18. Produced via immunoSEQ multiplex PCR; TCRdb's table is partial and in-frame only. The sample holds around 300,000 clones; approximately 87% are singletons and the top ten take 4%. The chain uses TRBV11-2 and TRBJ1-1; TRBD1 matches 9 bases. Material for sequencing was peripheral blood. This clonotype was sampled from a woman between 50 and 59 years old with active or convalescent COVID-19. CDR3 nucleotides: TGTGCCAGCAGCGGGCTAGGGACAGGGAGGTTTACGAGGACTGAAGCTTTCTTT. Amino acids: CASSGLGTGRFTRTEAFF.